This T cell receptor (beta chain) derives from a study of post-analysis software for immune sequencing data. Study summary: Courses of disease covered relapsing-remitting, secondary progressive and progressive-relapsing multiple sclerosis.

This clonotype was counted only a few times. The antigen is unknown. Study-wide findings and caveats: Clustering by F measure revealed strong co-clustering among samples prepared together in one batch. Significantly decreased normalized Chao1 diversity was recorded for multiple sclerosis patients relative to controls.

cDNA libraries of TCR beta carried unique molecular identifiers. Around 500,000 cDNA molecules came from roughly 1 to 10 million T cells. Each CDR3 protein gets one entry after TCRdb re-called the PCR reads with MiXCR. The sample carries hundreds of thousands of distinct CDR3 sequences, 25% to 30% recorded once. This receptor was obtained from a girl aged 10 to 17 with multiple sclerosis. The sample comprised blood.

CDR3 amino acids: CSALPGTSGRGLLGEQYF. DNA of the CDR3: TGCAGTGCTCTCCCCGGGACTAGCGGGAGAGGGCTACTTGGCGAGCAGTACTTC. The chain links TRBV20-1 to TRBJ2-7; 14 bases fit TRBD2. The trim removed 5 bases at V and 6 bases at J, leaving 18 bases unmatched. Germline CDR1 is DFQATT and CDR2 is SNEGSKA (reference sequence). CDR3 size: 18 residues.